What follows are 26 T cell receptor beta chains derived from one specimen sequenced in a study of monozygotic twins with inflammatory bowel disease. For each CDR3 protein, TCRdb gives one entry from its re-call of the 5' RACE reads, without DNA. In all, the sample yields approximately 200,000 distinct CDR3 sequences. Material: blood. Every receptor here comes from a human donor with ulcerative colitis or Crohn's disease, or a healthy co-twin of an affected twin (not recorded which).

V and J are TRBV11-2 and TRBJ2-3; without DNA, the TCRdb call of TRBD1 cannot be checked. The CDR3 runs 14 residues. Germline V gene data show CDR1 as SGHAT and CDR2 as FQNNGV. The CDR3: CASSRGTFTDTQYF.

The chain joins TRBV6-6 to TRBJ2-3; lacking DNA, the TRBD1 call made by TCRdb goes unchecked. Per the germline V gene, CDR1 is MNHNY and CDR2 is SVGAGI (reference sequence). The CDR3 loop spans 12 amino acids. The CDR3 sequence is CASWQGTDTQYF.

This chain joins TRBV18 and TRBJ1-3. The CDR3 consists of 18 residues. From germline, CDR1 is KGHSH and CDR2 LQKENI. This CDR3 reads CASSPLEAYSSSGNTIYF.

CDR3 region: CASSPWLEAGAFF. J is TRBJ1-1 and V is TRBV3-1. The CDR3 runs 13 residues. Germline V gene sequence: CDR1 LGHDT, CDR2 YNNKEL (reference sequence).

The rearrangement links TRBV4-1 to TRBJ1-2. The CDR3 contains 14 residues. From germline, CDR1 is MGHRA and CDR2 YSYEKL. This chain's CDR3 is CASSPTDGFYGYTF.

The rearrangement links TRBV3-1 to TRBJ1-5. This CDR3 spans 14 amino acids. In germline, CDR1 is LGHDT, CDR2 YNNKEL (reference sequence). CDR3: CASSQATGNQPQHF.

CDR3 loop: CSATDRGDLYEQYF. The chain has TRBV20-1 and TRBJ2-7; the TCRdb D gene call, TRBD1, has no DNA to confirm it. The CDR3 runs to 14 residues. Germline V CDR1 and CDR2: DFQATT, SNEGSKA (reference sequence).

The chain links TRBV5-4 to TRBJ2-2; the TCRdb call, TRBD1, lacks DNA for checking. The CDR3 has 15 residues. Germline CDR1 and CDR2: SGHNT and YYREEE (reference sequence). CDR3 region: CASSLGTAKTGELFF.

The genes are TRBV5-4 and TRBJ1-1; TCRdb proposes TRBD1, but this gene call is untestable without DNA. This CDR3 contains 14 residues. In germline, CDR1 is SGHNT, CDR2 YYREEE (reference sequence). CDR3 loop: CASSSTGRDTEAFF.

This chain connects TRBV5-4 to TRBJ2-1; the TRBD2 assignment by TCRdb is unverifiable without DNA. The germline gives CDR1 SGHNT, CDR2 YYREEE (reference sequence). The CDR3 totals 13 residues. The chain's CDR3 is CASSLASRDEQFF.

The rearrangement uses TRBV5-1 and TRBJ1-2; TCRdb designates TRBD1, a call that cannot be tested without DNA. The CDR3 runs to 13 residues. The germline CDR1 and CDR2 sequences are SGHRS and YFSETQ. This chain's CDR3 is CASSRDRTGGYTF. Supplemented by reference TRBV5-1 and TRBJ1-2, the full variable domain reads KAGVTQTPRYLIKTRGQQVTLSCSPISGHRSVSWYQQTPGQGLQFLFEYFSETQRNKGNFPGRFSGRQFSNSRSEMNVSTLELGDSALYLCASSRDRTGGYTFGSGTRLTVV.

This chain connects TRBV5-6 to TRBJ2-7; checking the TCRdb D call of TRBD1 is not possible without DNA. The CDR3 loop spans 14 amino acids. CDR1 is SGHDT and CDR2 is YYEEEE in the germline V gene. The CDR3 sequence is CASSFHGGPREQYF.

This CDR3 reads CSASGPTYGYTF. The chain links TRBV20-1 to TRBJ1-2. Germline CDR1 and CDR2: DFQATT and SNEGSKA (reference sequence). CDR3 length equals 12 residues.

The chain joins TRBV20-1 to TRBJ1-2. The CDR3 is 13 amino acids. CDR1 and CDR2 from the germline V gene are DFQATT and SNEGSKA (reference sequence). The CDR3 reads CSATPDGNYGYTF.

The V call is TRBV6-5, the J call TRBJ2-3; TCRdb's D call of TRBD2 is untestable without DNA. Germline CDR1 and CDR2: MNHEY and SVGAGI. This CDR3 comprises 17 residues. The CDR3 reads CASSYSTGPKFQDTQYF.

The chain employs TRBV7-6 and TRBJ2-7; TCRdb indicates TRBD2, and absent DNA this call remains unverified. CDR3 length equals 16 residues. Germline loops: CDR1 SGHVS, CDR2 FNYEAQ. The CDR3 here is CASSPSLDRRTYEQYF.

CDR3: CASRPAGGPGELFF. The gene calls are TRBV12-3 or TRBV12-4 and TRBJ2-2; TCRdb's D call of TRBD2 is untestable without DNA. The CDR3 consists of 14 residues.

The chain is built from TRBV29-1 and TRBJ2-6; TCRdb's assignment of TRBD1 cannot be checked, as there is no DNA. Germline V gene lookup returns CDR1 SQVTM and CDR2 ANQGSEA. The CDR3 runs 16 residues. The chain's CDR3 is CSVEGGGAPGANVLTF.

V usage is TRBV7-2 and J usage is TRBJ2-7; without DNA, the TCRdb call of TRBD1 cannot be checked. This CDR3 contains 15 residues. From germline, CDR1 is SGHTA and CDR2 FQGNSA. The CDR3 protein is CASSLPFSSLSGQYF.

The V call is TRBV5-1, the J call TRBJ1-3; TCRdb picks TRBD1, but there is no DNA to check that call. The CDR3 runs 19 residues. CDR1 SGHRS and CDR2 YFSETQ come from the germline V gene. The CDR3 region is CASSLDSLGTGGSGNTIYF. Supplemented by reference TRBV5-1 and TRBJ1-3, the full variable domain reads KAGVTQTPRYLIKTRGQQVTLSCSPISGHRSVSWYQQTPGQGLQFLFEYFSETQRNKGNFPGRFSGRQFSNSRSEMNVSTLELGDSALYLCASSLDSLGTGGSGNTIYFGEGSWLTVV.

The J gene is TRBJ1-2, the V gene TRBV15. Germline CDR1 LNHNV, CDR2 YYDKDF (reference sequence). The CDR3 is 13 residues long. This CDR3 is CATSRKENYGYTF.

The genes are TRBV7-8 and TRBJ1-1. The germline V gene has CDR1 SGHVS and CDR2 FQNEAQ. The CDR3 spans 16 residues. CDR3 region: CASSSTGGLVYTEAFF.

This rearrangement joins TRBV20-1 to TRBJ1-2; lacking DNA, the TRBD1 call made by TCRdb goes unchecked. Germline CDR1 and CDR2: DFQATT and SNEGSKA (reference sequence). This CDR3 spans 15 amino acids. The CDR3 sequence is CSAYPLTQENYGYTF.

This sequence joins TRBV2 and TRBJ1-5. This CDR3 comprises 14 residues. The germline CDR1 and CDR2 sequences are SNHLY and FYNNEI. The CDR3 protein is CASSQTASNQPQHF.

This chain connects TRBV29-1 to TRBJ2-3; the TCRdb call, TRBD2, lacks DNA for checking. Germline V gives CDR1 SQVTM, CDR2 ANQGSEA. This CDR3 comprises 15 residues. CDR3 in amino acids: CSVEATSLSTDTQYF.

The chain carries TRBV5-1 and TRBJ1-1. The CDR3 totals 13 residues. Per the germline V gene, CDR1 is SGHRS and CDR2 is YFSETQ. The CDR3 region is CASSATSRAEAFF.